This TCR beta chain was observed in a study of T cell responses to AZD1222 COVID-19 vaccine. Study outcomes and limitations: Just five or six AZD1222 recipients were seropositive at baseline.

About this clone: What it binds is unknown.

TCRdb's table, derived via immunoSEQ multiplex PCR, lists solely in-frame clones and lacks some. The table lists about 120,000 clones, roughly nine tenths of them singletons, with roughly 1.5% in the top ten. Germline V CDR1 and CDR2: MRHNA, SNTAGT. Deletions cut 5 bases from V and 0 bases from J, with 13 bases between. CDR3 size: 15 residues. Sequencing used peripheral blood, obtained on day 0 of AZD1222 vaccination. The receptor was isolated from an adult in good health. V gene TRBV6-4 combines with J gene TRBJ1-1, with D unclear. CDR3 region: CASSFNRNLNTEAFF. In DNA form, the CDR3 reads TGTGCCAGCAGTTTCAACCGGAACTTGAACACTGAAGCTTTCTTT.